This paragraph covers one T cell receptor beta chain sequence. Method: immunoSEQ multiplex PCR; TCRdb's copy keeps in-frame clones and lacks some. Of over 200,000 clones listed, over 80% are singletons. These data come from a study of blood T cell repertoires in COVID-19. Participant-given clinical history determined each cohort assignment. Trimming removed 2 bases from V and 1 base from J, with 8 bases in between. Germline-derived CDR1 and CDR2 are MDHEN and SYDVKM. The CDR3 runs 14 residues. Sequenced material: PBMCs or T cells enriched from blood (not recorded which). This sequence originates from a woman in her thirties or forties who had recovered from COVID-19. V gene TRBV28 combines with J gene TRBJ1-2; unclear D gene. The DNA of the CDR3 is TGTGCCAGCAGTTTAGCCGCGGGTAACTATGGCTACACCTTC. It translates to CASSLAAGNYGYTF.